This T cell receptor beta chain was profiled in a study of blood T cell repertoires in COVID-19 (dated by TCRdb to 2020 to 2022). Some background on the complete study: Samples covering the acute and convalescent phases of COVID-19 were provided by collaborators in the United States, Italy and Spain. The prospective study material was composed of cDNA or gDNA derived from T cells, B-cell-depleted T cells, or PBMCs. Where HLA class I and class II types were available, the types were taken from metadata supplied by the sample provider, not from assay-based typing. The dataset comprised deeply sampled blood TCRbeta repertoires from subjects exposed to, actively infected with, or recovered from COVID-19. The sample metadata nearly always contained a de-identified subject ID, COVID-19 status, age in years and sex. The repertoires were released in a freely available public database meant as a resource for research on the immune response to SARS-CoV-2. The samples were drawn from two sources: the first 160 participants of the ongoing ImmuneRACE study, and over 950 subjects contributed by 6 global collaborators.

The immunoSEQ Assay, a bias-controlled multiplex PCR, was used to amplify TCRbeta CDR3 regions from genomic DNA. For the original study's pipeline: Within the assay, amplification of reference gene primers was used to estimate how many nucleated cells each sample contained. To quantify the absolute abundance of each unique TCRbeta CDR3 rearrangement, sequence reads were collapsed and filtered. For each sample, productive Simpson clonality was calculated as the square root of Simpson's diversity index over productive rearrangements. The immuneACCESS repertoire file appears here via TCRdb, limited to in-frame rearrangements. These files lack a portion of the clones; in checked studies, under half of the deficit traces to unresolved V genes, and the cause of the others is not known. V and J calls and clone size are as listed in that table; D and trimming were resolved from the DNA. This sample gives approximately 330,000 clones in total; around nine tenths of them show up just once. The ten biggest clones cover about 8.4% of the sample.

Participants in the prospective study were aged roughly 18 to 90 years, lived in more than 20 United States geographic areas, and enrolled through a virtual design. In the prospective study, cohorts were assigned on the basis of participant-reported clinical history obtained from a screening survey and a study questionnaire. For ImmuneRACE Cohort 3, a participant was defined as recovered based on two consecutive negative NP/OP PCR tests, clearance by a healthcare professional, or resolution of symptoms. In the prospective study, whole blood, serum and a nasopharyngeal or oropharyngeal swab were collected from each participant by mobile phlebotomists. Participants in the prospective study had the option to provide additional blood draws and questionnaires over a roughly two-month period. Prospective study blood samples were shipped either frozen or at room temperature before DNA extraction. Beyond this particular receptor, the publication reports: The amount of clinical and demographic metadata varied by source and participant and was provided uncurated.

The CDR3, cysteine through phenylalanine, is 15 amino acids long. The retained sequence is limited to the CDR3, 45 bases, with the frame set at the first base. V is cut back by 2 bases and J by 0 bases, with 2 bases in the junction unmatched. CDR1 and CDR2 (SGDLS, YYNGEE) derive from the germline V gene. Comments on this clone: The antigen this receptor binds is unknown. No qualities accompany the bases; no much larger clone lies one base away.

The receptor's source is a woman in her twenties or thirties who had recovered from COVID-19. The chain was built from TRBV9 and TRBJ1-3, with 7 bases aligning to TRBD1. Sequencing was performed on PBMCs or T cells enriched from blood (not recorded which). The CDR3 has the sequence CASSVQGDSGNTIYF. The DNA reads TGTGCCAGCAGCGTGCAGGGGGACTCTGGAAACACCATATATTTT.